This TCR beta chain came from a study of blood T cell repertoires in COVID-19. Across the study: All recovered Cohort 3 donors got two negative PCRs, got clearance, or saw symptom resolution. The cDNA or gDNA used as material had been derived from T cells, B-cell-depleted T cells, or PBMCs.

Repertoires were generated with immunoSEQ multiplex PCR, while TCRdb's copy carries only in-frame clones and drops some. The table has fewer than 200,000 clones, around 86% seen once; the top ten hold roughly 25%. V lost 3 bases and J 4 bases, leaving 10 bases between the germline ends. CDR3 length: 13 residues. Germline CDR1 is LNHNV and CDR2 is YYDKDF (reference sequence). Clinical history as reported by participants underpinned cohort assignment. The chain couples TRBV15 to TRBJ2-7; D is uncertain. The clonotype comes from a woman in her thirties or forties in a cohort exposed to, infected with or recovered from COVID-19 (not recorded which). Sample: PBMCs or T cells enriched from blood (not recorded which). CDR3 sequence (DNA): TGTGCCACCAGCAGCCGCGGAGAGTACGAGCAGTACTTC. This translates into CATSSRGEYEQYF.